The 29 T cell receptor beta chains reported below all come from one sample, sequenced in a study of post-analysis software for immune sequencing data. Study-wide findings and caveats: Roughly 5 TRBV segments (TRBV5-6, TRBV5-1 and TRBV20-1 among them) occurred more frequently in patients than in controls.

For these receptors, no antigen is known. TCR beta cDNA libraries included unique molecular identifiers. TCRdb passed the PCR reads through MiXCR, listing each CDR3 protein once. The sample includes 700,000 to 800,000 distinct CDR3 sequences, 25% to 30% seen only once; the top ten take 0.5% to 0.6%. The sample taken for sequencing was blood. These receptors all stem from a girl aged 5-17 years with multiple sclerosis.

This clonotype showed up many times. This chain connects TRBV20-1 to TRBJ2-5; D not certain. V dropped 3 bases and J dropped 7 bases, with 9 bases sitting between them. Germline CDR1 and CDR2: DFQATT and SNEGSKA (reference sequence). The length of the CDR3 is 11 residues. The CDR3 reads CSASRGGTQYF. The CDR3 coding sequence is TGCAGTGCTAGTCGCGGTGGGACCCAGTACTTC.

The J gene is TRBJ2-7, the V gene TRBV6-2 or TRBV6-3, with D hard to call. V was clipped by 5 bases and J by 7 bases, with 18 bases between them. This CDR3 has 14 amino acids. Germline V gene data show CDR1 as MNHEY and CDR2 as SVGEGT. This CDR3 is CASSPTATYNEQYF. CDR3 DNA sequence: TGTGCCAGCAGTCCGACGGCAACGTACAATGAGCAGTACTTC.

This clonotype turned up a few times. V gene TRBV12-3 or TRBV12-4 combines with J gene TRBJ1-1; TRBD1 matches 7 bases. The CDR3 is made up of 14 amino acids. V was clipped by 6 bases and J by 6 bases; unmatched bases: 10. The CDR3 reads CASRPGQDLSEAFF. The CDR3 bases are TGTGCCAGCAGACCAGGACAGGATTTGTCTGAAGCTTTCTTT.

This clonotype was counted only a few times. The chain has TRBV15 and TRBJ2-1; D may be TRBD2 (5 bases). V was shortened by 1 base and J by 6 bases, with 10 bases between the two germline ends. Germline-derived CDR1 and CDR2 are LNHNV and YYDKDF (reference sequence). The CDR3 sequence is 14 residues long. The CDR3 is CATSRVYGVNEQFF. Here the CDR3 DNA reads TGTGCCACCAGCAGAGTATACGGGGTCAATGAGCAGTTCTTC.

The chain recombines TRBV6-6 with TRBJ1-1; 8 bases are shared with TRBD1. J was trimmed by 8 bases and V by 2 bases; bases with no gene match: 4. The germline CDR1 and CDR2 sequences are MNHNY and SVGAGI (reference sequence). The CDR3 length is 13 residues. The CDR3 region is CASSYTGTGEAFF. The CDR3 DNA is TGTGCCAGCAGTTACACCGGGACAGGAGAAGCTTTCTTT.

This clonotype occurred a few times. CDR3: CASSGGTGDTDTQYF. CDR3 sequence (DNA): TGTGCCAGCAGCGGTGGGACAGGGGACACAGATACGCAGTATTTT. V gene TRBV11-2 combines with J gene TRBJ2-3; 10 nucleotides align to TRBD1. The length of the CDR3 is 15 residues. Germline CDR1 SGHAT, CDR2 FQNNGV. Trimming at V came to 5 bases and at J to 2 bases, leaving 4 bases not matched to a gene.

This clonotype was observed a few times. The genes are TRBV28 and TRBJ2-1, with D possibly TRBD1 on 5 matching bases. Deletions cut 5 bases from V and 7 bases from J, with 18 bases between. This CDR3 region has 15 residues. CDR1 and CDR2 from the germline V gene are MDHEN and SYDVKM. The DNA of the CDR3 is TGTGCCAGCAGTCCCCCACAGGAATGGCGAAATGAGCAGTTCTTC. Amino acid sequence: CASSPPQEWRNEQFF.

V gene TRBV7-2 combines with J gene TRBJ2-3, with D perhaps being TRBD1 or TRBD2 (5 bases each). The CDR3 spans 15 residues. The ends were cut back, 7 bases at V and 2 bases at J, with 16 bases in the middle. Germline values: CDR1 SGHTA, CDR2 FQGNSA. CDR3 residues: CASNREGLDTDTQYF. The DNA of the CDR3 is TGTGCCAGCAACCGCGAGGGGCTGGACACAGATACGCAGTATTTT.

This clonotype was seen more than once but under ten times. The chain has TRBV20-1 and TRBJ2-5, with D perhaps TRBD2 (6 bases). The CDR3 sequence is 15 residues long. Germline CDR1 reads DFQATT; CDR2 reads SNEGSKA (reference sequence). The germline V and J ends were trimmed by 1 base and 5 bases, with 17 bases remaining between them. The CDR3 spells CSARALRESWETQYF. The CDR3 DNA reads TGCAGTGCTAGAGCTCTCCGGGAGAGTTGGGAGACCCAGTACTTC.

As to this clonotype: It is likely a read error, because the conserved phenylalanine at the end of the CDR3 is missing. V and J are TRBV20-1 and TRBJ2-1; unclear D gene. This CDR3 has 12 amino acids. Germline assignment: CDR1 DFQATT and CDR2 SNEGSKA (reference sequence). The V gene lost 1 base and the J gene lost 7 bases, with 8 bases spanning the gap. The CDR3 loop is CSARVIGNEQFC. The CDR3 nucleotides read TGCAGTGCTAGAGTTATCGGGAATGAGCAGTTCTGC.

The chain combines TRBV3-1 with TRBJ2-4; D remains unclear. The end of the DNA is better explained by TRBJ2-5, so the J call may be wrong. Looked up from germline, CDR1 is LGHDT and CDR2 is YNNKEL (reference sequence). The CDR3 is made up of 15 amino acids. The CDR3 loop is CASSQVAFAVETQYF. The CDR3 nucleotides read TGTGCCAGCAGCCAAGTAGCATTTGCGGTGGAGACCCAGTACTTC.

The rearrangement uses TRBV10-3 and TRBJ1-1; tentatively, D is TRBD1 (5 bases). Germline CDR1 is ENHRY and CDR2 is SYGVKD. V gave up 3 bases and J gave up 5 bases, with 7 bases separating them. The CDR3 covers 12 residues. CDR3 protein: CAISDWGTEAFF. In nucleotides, the CDR3 is TGTGCCATCAGTGATTGGGGGACTGAAGCTTTCTTT.

The chain links TRBV28 to TRBJ1-5, with D hard to call. The CDR3 consists of 15 residues. The germline V gene has CDR1 MDHEN and CDR2 SYDVKM. Between the trimmed V and J ends, which lost 1 base and 1 base, there was a span of 8 bases. CDR3 amino acids: CASSLLVGSNQPQHF. CDR3 nucleotides: TGTGCCAGCAGTTTATTAGTAGGGAGCAATCAGCCCCAGCATTTT. Complete variable domain (other parts from reference TRBV28 and TRBJ1-5): DVKVTQSSRYLVKRTGEKVFLECVQDMDHENMFWYRQDPGLGLRLIYFSYDVKMKEKGDIPEGYSVSREKKERFSLILESASTNQTSMYLCASSLLVGSNQPQHFGDGTRLSIL.

This clonotype was picked up a small number of times. V is TRBV11-2 and J is TRBJ2-1, with TRBD1 as a possible D gene (6 bases). Trimming left V 1 base short and J 5 bases short, with 15 bases between. Germline values: CDR1 SGHAT, CDR2 FQNNGV. This CDR3 comprises 16 residues. CDR3 protein: CASSLGVREGDNEQFF. The CDR3 region has the DNA TGTGCCAGCAGCTTAGGTGTTCGAGAGGGGGACAATGAGCAGTTCTTC.

This clonotype was counted a few times. The chain joins TRBV6-5 to TRBJ2-3; D is undetermined. The length of the CDR3 is 15 residues. The germline V gene encodes CDR1 MNHEY and CDR2 SVGAGI. V was clipped by 0 bases and J by 2 bases, with 9 bases between them. The CDR3 DNA sequence: TGTGCCAGCAGTTACTCGTTCGGCTACACAGATACGCAGTATTTT. It translates to CASSYSFGYTDTQYF.

V is TRBV28 and J is TRBJ2-5, with D unresolved. Trimming cost V 10 bases and J 1 base, with 13 bases left between them. CDR3 length equals 13 residues. The germline V gene has CDR1 MDHEN and CDR2 SYDVKM. The DNA for the CDR3 is TGTGCCACCCTAAATACAAGCCAAGAGACCCAGTACTTC. It codes for CATLNTSQETQYF. The variable domain in full, completed from reference TRBV28 and TRBJ2-5, reads DVKVTQSSRYLVKRTGEKVFLECVQDMDHENMFWYRQDPGLGLRLIYFSYDVKMKEKGDIPEGYSVSREKKERFSLILESASTNQTSMYLCATLNTSQETQYFGPGTRLLVL.

This clonotype was detected a few times. The genes are TRBV7-2 and TRBJ1-2, with a weak D call TRBD1 (6 bases). The V end was cut by 1 base, the J end by 1 base, with 13 bases between. The CDR3 is 16 amino acids. Germline V gene lookup returns CDR1 SGHTA and CDR2 FQGNSA. In DNA form, the CDR3 reads TGTGCCAGCAGCTTAGTCTCCGGACAGATTAACTATGGCTACACCTTC. Protein sequence: CASSLVSGQINYGYTF.

This clonotype was observed a few times. The chain joins TRBV27 to TRBJ2-3, with a possible D match to TRBD2 (6 bases). Germline V gene lookup returns CDR1 MNHEY and CDR2 SMNVEV (reference sequence). The CDR3 is 14 residues long. V shed 5 bases and J shed 3 bases, with 12 bases lying between them. The CDR3 DNA sequence: TGTGCCAGCAGTCCTCTAGGGAGGACAGATACGCAGTATTTT. The encoded protein is CASSPLGRTDTQYF.

The chain joins TRBV2 to TRBJ2-5; the match to TRBD2 covers 13 bases. After removal of 6 bases from V and 2 bases from J, the junction contained 12 bases not matched to a gene. CDR3 size: 18 residues. The V gene's germline CDR1 is SNHLY and CDR2 FYNNEI. This CDR3 reads CASSRPVGLAGEQETQYF. CDR3 nucleotide sequence: TGTGCCAGCAGCCGCCCCGTTGGACTAGCGGGGGAGCAAGAGACCCAGTACTTC.

This clonotype was recorded a few times. The DNA of the CDR3 is TGCAGTGGGACTAGCGTGGACTACGAGCAGTACTTC. Protein: CSGTSVDYEQYF. This chain connects TRBV20-1 to TRBJ2-7, with TRBD2 identical over 9 bases. The CDR3 is made up of 12 amino acids. CDR1 is DFQATT and CDR2 is SNEGSKA in the germline V gene (reference sequence). Trimming took 7 bases from V and 3 from J; bases not matched to a gene: 4.

There are a few counts of this clonotype. The chain carries TRBV4-3 and TRBJ2-1; D is possibly TRBD2 (5 bases). V shed 0 bases and J shed 7 bases, with 13 bases lying between them. Germline V gene sequence: CDR1 LGHNA, CDR2 YSLEER. The CDR3 is 15 residues long. The CDR3 loop is CASSQDSSGINEQFF. The CDR3, as DNA: TGCGCCAGCAGCCAAGATAGCTCGGGGATAAATGAGCAGTTCTTC.

The V call is TRBV20-1, the J call TRBJ1-1; TRBD1 might be the D (5 bases). Trimming cost V 0 bases and J 5 bases, with 13 bases left between them. There are 14 residues in the CDR3. The germline V gene has CDR1 DFQATT and CDR2 SNEGSKA (reference sequence). CDR3 DNA: TGCAGTGCTAGAGAGGGGGGGGGAGGGACTGAAGCTTTCTTT. As protein: CSAREGGGGTEAFF.

This rearrangement joins TRBV15 to TRBJ2-2; 8 nucleotides match TRBD1. Looked up from germline, CDR1 is LNHNV and CDR2 is YYDKDF (reference sequence). The J segment lost 3 bases and the V segment lost 0 bases, leaving 3 bases of the junction unmatched. The CDR3 covers 16 residues. This CDR3 reads CATSRETGVDTGELFF. The CDR3 region has the DNA TGTGCCACCAGCAGAGAGACAGGGGTGGACACCGGGGAGCTGTTTTTT.

Only a few counts were recorded for this clonotype. This chain uses TRBV28 with TRBJ1-2; a possible D gene is TRBD1 (6 bases). This CDR3 is 13 amino acids long. Germline CDR1 and CDR2: MDHEN and SYDVKM. The germline V and J ends were trimmed by 8 bases and 2 bases, with 12 bases remaining between them. The CDR3 region has the DNA TGTGCCAGCTGGGCCAGGGGCAACTATGGCTACACCTTC. This gives the protein CASWARGNYGYTF.

The sample holds a few counts of this clonotype. The J gene is TRBJ2-1, the V gene TRBV10-3; D unclear. V was pared by 2 bases and J by 8 bases, with 19 bases between. The CDR3 spans 16 residues. The germline V gene encodes CDR1 ENHRY and CDR2 SYGVKD. In DNA form, the CDR3 reads TGTGCCATCAGTGAGCCGTCCCCGCCCAGAAGCGATGAGCAGTTCTTC. It is translated as CAISEPSPPRSDEQFF.

This clonotype occurred a few times. At one boundary the junction diverges from the germline segment, which might be a read error. The J gene is TRBJ2-5, the V gene TRBV7-7; maybe TRBD2 (7 bases). There are 16 residues in the CDR3. The germline gives CDR1 SSHAT, CDR2 FNYEAQ (reference sequence). In nucleotides, the CDR3 is TGTGCTAGCAGCTTAACCGGGGGGCTGTACCAAGAGACCCAGTACTTC. Amino acid sequence: CASSLTGGLYQETQYF. Combining the CDR3 with reference TRBV7-7 and TRBJ2-5 gives the whole variable domain GAGVSQSPRYKVTKRGQDVTLRCDPISSHATLYWYQQALGQGPEFLTYFNYEAQPDKSGLPSDRFSAERPEGSISTLTIQRTEQRDSAMYRCASSLTGGLYQETQYFGPGTRLLVL.

This clonotype was seen only a few times. One end of the junction fails to match germline, which may point to a read error. The chain joins TRBV7-7 to TRBJ2-1; 7 positions match TRBD2. This CDR3 is built from 14 residues. Germline CDR1 is SSHAT and CDR2 is FNYEAQ (reference sequence). CDR3 amino acids: CASSLRGDYNEQFF. For the CDR3, the DNA is TGTGCTAGCAGCCTTCGGGGGGACTACAATGAGCAGTTCTTC.

V usage is TRBV5-1 and J usage is TRBJ1-2; 7 bases line up with TRBD1. The V segment lost 1 base and the J segment 4 bases; nucleotides outside the gene matches: 7. Germline assignment: CDR1 SGHRS and CDR2 YFSETQ. The CDR3 runs 15 residues. The CDR3 nucleotides are TGCGCCAGCAGCTTGTCAGGGGGAGCGGGCTATGGCTACACCTTC. It is translated as CASSLSGGAGYGYTF.

CDR3 residues: CASSFPRTGFNTGELFF. CDR3 DNA: TGTGCCAGCAGTTTCCCCCGGACAGGTTTTAACACCGGGGAGCTGTTTTTT. The chain is built from TRBV6-2 or TRBV6-3 and TRBJ2-2, with 7 bases identical to TRBD1. This CDR3 is built from 17 residues. Trimming at V came to 4 bases and at J to 2 bases, leaving 10 bases not matched to a gene. Germline V gene lookup returns CDR1 MNHEY and CDR2 SVGEGT.